The 11 T cell receptor beta chains listed next were all sequenced from one sample in a study of Graves' ophthalmopathy and Graves' hyperthyroidism. Researchers took RNA transcripts and amplified TCR beta CDR3 regions from them. Scientists carried out first-round RT-PCR using HTBI primers and then a second-round multiplex PCR. TCRdb itself ran the multiplex PCR reads through MiXCR, one entry per CDR3 protein. The table lists under 400,000 distinct CDR3 sequences, roughly a sixth of them singletons. The sample consisted of peripheral blood. The receptors derive from an adult man with Graves' ophthalmopathy.

Ten or more counts support this clonotype. The rearrangement joins TRBV7-8 to TRBJ1-3; the match to TRBD1 covers 8 bases. Germline assignment: CDR1 SGHVS and CDR2 FQNEAQ. V lost 3 bases to trimming and J lost 3 bases; unmatched junction nucleotides: 10. There are 17 residues in the CDR3. The CDR3 DNA is TGTGCCAGCAGCTTGGTCCCCCAGGGGGCATTTGGAAACACCATATATTTT. Translating it yields CASSLVPQGAFGNTIYF.

The V call is TRBV18, the J call TRBJ2-7; D may be TRBD1 (5 bases). The germline gives CDR1 KGHSH, CDR2 LQKENI. Trimming left V 2 bases short and J 0 bases short, with 11 bases between. The CDR3 is 15 residues long. CDR3 region: CASSPEDRNSYEQYF. The CDR3 coding sequence is TGTGCCAGCTCACCAGAAGACAGAAACTCCTACGAGCAGTACTTC.

The chain carries TRBV7-8 and TRBJ2-2; D is unresolved. Between the trimmed V and J ends, which lost 8 bases and 0 bases, there was a span of 13 bases. The CDR3 runs 15 residues. Germline V gene sequence: CDR1 SGHVS, CDR2 FQNEAQ. The CDR3 loop is CASSDRGTNTGELFF. CDR3 bases: TGTGCCAGCTCAGACCGAGGAACGAACACCGGGGAGCTGTTTTTT.

In its sample, this clonotype was seen many times. This chain joins TRBV12-3 or TRBV12-4 and TRBJ1-5; 7 bases align to TRBD1. V trimming: 4 bases; J trimming: 0 bases; junction bases outside the gene matches: 3. The CDR3 length is 15 residues. CDR3 DNA sequence: TGTGCCAGCAGTTGGGGACAGTATAGCAATCAGCCCCAGCATTTT. The encoded protein is CASSWGQYSNQPQHF.

Notes on this clonotype: This sequence may be a read error, since a much larger clone differs from it by one base. The chain has TRBV3-1 and TRBJ2-7; 12 bases are shared with TRBD2. This CDR3 comprises 18 residues. The V gene's germline CDR1 is LGHDT and CDR2 YNNKEL (reference sequence). With 1 base clipped from V and 0 bases from J, the junction kept 7 bases outside the gene matches. CDR3 sequence reads: CASSQGLAGGRLSYEQYF. The CDR3 DNA reads TGTGCCAGCAGCCAAGGGCTAGCGGGAGGGCGACTCTCCTACGAGCAGTACTTC.

The chain employs TRBV7-8 and TRBJ2-5; D is possibly TRBD2 (6 bases). This CDR3 is 15 amino acids long. Germline CDR1 SGHVS, CDR2 FQNEAQ. V lost 5 bases and J lost 3, with 16 bases in between. The CDR3 spells CASSPGPGEEETQYF. In DNA form, the CDR3 reads TGTGCCAGCAGCCCCGGACCGGGGGAAGAAGAGACCCAGTACTTC.

This clonotype was seen at least ten times. The V and J genes are TRBV5-1 and TRBJ2-7; 10 bases are shared with TRBD1. From germline, CDR1 is SGHRS and CDR2 YFSETQ. The CDR3 length is 15 residues. V trimming: 4 bases; J trimming: 5 bases; junction bases outside the gene matches: 9. CDR3 bases: TGCGCCAGCAGCAGCGGGACAGGGGACGTGAACGAGCAGTACTTC. Its translation is CASSSGTGDVNEQYF.

This clonotype was seen at least ten times. The chain employs TRBV12-3 or TRBV12-4 and TRBJ1-1, with TRBD1 matching over 7 bases. V lost 6 bases and J lost 5; bases outside the gene matches: 9. This CDR3 comprises 14 residues. CDR3: CASSSEGAWTEAFF. In DNA form, the CDR3 reads TGTGCCAGCAGCTCCGAGGGGGCGTGGACTGAAGCTTTCTTT.

The gene calls are TRBV11-2 and TRBJ2-7; TRBD2 is a possible D gene (6 bases). The CDR3 loop spans 16 amino acids. V lost 6 bases and J 0 bases, leaving 18 bases between the germline ends. Germline V gene lookup returns CDR1 SGHAT and CDR2 FQNNGV. The CDR3 nucleotides read TGTGCCAGCAGTTCGCCGGGACTCCGAACCTCCTACGAGCAGTACTTC. It encodes CASSSPGLRTSYEQYF.

This clonotype was recorded many times. The chain recombines TRBV19 with TRBJ2-7; D possibly uses TRBD1 or TRBD2 (7 bases each). CDR3 size: 15 residues. Germline V CDR1 and CDR2: LNHDA, SQIVND (reference sequence). V shed 2 bases and J shed 6 bases, with 17 bases lying between them. The DNA of the CDR3 is TGTGCCAGTAGTATACTCAGGGGGGGTTACTCCGAGCAGTACTTC. Residues: CASSILRGGYSEQYF.

The gene calls are TRBV2 and TRBJ2-2, with TRBD2 matching over 11 bases. V shed 2 bases, J shed 7 bases, and the junction held 0 bases outside the gene matches. There are 14 residues in the CDR3. CDR1 and CDR2 (germline): SNHLY, FYNNEI. The CDR3 is CASSELAGGGELFF. Here the CDR3 DNA reads TGTGCCAGCAGTGAACTAGCGGGAGGCGGGGAGCTGTTTTTT.